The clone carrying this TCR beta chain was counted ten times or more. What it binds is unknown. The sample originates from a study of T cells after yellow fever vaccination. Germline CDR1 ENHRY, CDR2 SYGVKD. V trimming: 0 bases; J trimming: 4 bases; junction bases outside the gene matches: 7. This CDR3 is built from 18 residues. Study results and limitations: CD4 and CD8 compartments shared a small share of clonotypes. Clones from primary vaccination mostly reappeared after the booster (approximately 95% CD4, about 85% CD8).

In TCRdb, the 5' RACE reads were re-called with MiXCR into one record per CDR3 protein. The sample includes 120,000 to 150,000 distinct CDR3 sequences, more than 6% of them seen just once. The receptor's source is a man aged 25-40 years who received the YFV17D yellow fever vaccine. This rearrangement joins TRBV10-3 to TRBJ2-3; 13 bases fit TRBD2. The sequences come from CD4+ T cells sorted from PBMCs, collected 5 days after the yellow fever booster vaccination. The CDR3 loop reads CAISESTSGRARADTQYF. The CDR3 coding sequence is TGTGCCATCAGTGAGTCTACTAGCGGGAGGGCCAGGGCAGATACGCAGTATTTT.